This T cell receptor (beta chain) was observed in a study of blood T cell repertoires in COVID-19. On the study more broadly: Sites in the United States, Italy and Spain provided acute and convalescent COVID-19 samples. T cells, B-cell-depleted T cells, or PBMCs supplied cDNA or gDNA.

Per the original methods: Amplification with reference gene primers provided the estimates of nucleated cell counts. TCRdb keeps only in-frame clones here, not all; method: immunoSEQ multiplex PCR. V and J calls and clone size are as listed in that table; D and trimming were resolved from the DNA. There are about 91,000 clones in the sample; 75% to 85% occur only once, and 8.5% to 10% lies in the top ten. The CDR3 covers 14 residues. The junction had 4 bases not matched to a gene; V was cut back by 5 bases and J by 4 bases. Germline V CDR1 and CDR2: ENHRY, SYGVKD. The sequencing input was peripheral blood. The chain uses TRBV10-3 and TRBJ1-2, with TRBD1 matching 10 bases. The sequence derives from a woman older than 75 with acute or convalescent COVID-19. In DNA, the CDR3 is TGTGCCATCAGTAGGGGACAGGGGAGCTATGGCTACACCTTC. The encoded protein is CAISRGQGSYGYTF.